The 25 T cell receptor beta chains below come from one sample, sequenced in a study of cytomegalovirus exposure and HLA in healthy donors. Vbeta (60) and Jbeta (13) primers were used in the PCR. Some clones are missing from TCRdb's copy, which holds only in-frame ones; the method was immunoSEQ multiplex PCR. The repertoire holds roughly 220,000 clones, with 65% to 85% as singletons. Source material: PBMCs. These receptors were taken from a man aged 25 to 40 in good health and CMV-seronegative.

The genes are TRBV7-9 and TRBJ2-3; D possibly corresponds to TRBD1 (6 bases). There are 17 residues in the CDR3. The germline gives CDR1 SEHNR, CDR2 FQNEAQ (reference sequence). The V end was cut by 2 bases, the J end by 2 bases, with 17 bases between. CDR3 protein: CASSLSPGDILTDTQYF. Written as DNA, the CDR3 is TGTGCCAGCAGCTTATCGCCAGGGGACATCCTCACAGATACGCAGTATTTT.

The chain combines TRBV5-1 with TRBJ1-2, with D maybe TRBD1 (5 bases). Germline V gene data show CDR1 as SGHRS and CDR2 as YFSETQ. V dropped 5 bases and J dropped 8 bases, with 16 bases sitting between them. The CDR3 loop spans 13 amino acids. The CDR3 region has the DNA TGCGCCAGCAGAGAAAGGGGCGGAGAAGGCTACACCTTC. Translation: CASRERGGEGYTF. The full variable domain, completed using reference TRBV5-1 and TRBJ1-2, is KAGVTQTPRYLIKTRGQQVTLSCSPISGHRSVSWYQQTPGQGLQFLFEYFSETQRNKGNFPGRFSGRQFSNSRSEMNVSTLELGDSALYLCASRERGGEGYTFGSGTRLTVV.

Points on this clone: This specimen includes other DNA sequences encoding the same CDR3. CDR3 bases: TGTGCCAGTCGGACAGGGAGCTCCTACGAGCAGTACTTC. Translating gives CASRTGSSYEQYF. V gene TRBV6-1 combines with J gene TRBJ2-7; 8 positions match TRBD1. Trimming cost V 9 bases and J 0 bases; bases outside gene matches: 4. From germline, CDR1 is MNHNS and CDR2 SASEGT. CDR3 size: 13 residues.

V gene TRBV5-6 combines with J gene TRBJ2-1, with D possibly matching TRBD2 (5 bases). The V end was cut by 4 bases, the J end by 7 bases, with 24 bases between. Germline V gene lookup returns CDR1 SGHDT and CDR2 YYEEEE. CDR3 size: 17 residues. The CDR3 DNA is TGTGCCAGCAGCGCTCGGGATTCGTACCGATTGGGGAATGAGCAGTTCTTC. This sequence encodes CASSARDSYRLGNEQFF.

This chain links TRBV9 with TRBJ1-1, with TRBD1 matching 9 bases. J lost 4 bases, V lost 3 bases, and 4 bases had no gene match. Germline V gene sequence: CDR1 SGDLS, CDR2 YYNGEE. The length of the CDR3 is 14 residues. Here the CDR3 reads CASSDRGRGTEAFF. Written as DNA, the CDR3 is TGTGCCAGCAGCGACAGGGGGCGCGGCACTGAAGCTTTCTTT.

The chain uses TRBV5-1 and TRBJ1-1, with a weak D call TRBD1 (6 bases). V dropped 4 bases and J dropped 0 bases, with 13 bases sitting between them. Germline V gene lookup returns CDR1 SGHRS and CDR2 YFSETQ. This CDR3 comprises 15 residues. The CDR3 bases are TGCGCCAGCAGCGGATCCGGGACAATGAACACTGAAGCTTTCTTT. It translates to CASSGSGTMNTEAFF.

As DNA, the CDR3 is TGCAGCGTTGAAGTTCACGAGGGGACAGGCCCCTACGAGCAGTACTTC. Translated: CSVEVHEGTGPYEQYF. V gene TRBV29-1 combines with J gene TRBJ2-7; 8 positions agree with TRBD1. This CDR3 spans 16 amino acids. Germline CDR1 and CDR2: SQVTM and ANQGSEA. After removal of 1 base from V and 2 bases from J, the junction contained 10 bases not matched to a gene.

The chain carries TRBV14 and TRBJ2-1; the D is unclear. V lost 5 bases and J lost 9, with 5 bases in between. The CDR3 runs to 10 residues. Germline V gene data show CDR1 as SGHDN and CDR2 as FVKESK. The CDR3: CASSGTEQFF. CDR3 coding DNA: TGTGCCAGCAGCGGCACTGAGCAGTTCTTC.

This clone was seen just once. DNA for the CDR3: TGTGCCAGCAGCTTGAACAGGGGGTATAATGAAAAACTGTTTTTT. Protein product: CASSLNRGYNEKLFF. This chain joins TRBV7-2 and TRBJ1-4; TRBD1 matches at 8 bases. This CDR3 comprises 15 residues. CDR1 and CDR2 (germline): SGHTA, FQGNSA. J gave up 4 bases and V 3 bases, and 4 bases lay outside the gene matches. Full variable domain (remainder filled in from reference TRBV7-2 and TRBJ1-4): GAGVSQSPSNKVTEKGKDVELRCDPISGHTALYWYRQSLGQGLEFLIYFQGNSAPDKSGLPSDRFSAERTGGSVSTLTIQRTQQEDSAVYLCASSLNRGYNEKLFFGSGTQLSVL.

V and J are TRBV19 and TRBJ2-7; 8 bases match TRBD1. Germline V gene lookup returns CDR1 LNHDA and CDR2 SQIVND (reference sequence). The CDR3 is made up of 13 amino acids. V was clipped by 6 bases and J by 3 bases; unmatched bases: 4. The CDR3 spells CASSITGGYEQYF. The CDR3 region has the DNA TGTGCCAGTAGCATCACAGGGGGCTACGAGCAGTACTTC.

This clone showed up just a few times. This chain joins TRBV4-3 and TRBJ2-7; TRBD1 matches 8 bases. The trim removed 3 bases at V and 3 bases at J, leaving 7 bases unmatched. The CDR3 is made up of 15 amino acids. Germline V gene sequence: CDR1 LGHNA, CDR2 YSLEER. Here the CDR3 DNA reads TGCGCCAGCAGCCATTCGGACAGGGCGGGCTACGAGCAGTACTTC. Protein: CASSHSDRAGYEQYF.

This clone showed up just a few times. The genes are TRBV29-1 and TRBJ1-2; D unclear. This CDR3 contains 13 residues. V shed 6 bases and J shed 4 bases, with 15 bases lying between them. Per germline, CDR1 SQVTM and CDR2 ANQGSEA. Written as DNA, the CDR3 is TGCAGCGTCGACGGAGGGAGCAGCTATGGCTACACCTTC. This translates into CSVDGGSSYGYTF.

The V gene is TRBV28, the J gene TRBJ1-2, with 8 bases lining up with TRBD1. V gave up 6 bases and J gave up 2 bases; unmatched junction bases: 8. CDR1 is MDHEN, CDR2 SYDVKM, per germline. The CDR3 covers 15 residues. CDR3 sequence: CASRMGQALNYGYTF. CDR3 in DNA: TGTGCCAGCAGGATGGGACAGGCTCTCAACTATGGCTACACCTTC.

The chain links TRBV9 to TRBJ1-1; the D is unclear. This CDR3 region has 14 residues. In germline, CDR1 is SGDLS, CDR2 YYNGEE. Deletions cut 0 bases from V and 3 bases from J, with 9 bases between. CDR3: CASSVDGGYTEAFF. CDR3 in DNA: TGTGCCAGCAGCGTAGACGGCGGGTACACTGAAGCTTTCTTT. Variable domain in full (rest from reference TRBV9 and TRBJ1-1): DSGVTQTPKHLITATGQRVTLRCSPRSGDLSVYWYQQSLDQGLQFLIQYYNGEERAKGNILERFSAQQFPDLHSELNLSSLELGDSALYFCASSVDGGYTEAFFGQGTRLTVV.

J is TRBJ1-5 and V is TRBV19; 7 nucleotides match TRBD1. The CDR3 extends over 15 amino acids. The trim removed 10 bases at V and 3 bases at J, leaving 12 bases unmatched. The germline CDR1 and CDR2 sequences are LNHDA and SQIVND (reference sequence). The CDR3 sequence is CATKAMDRPNQPQHF. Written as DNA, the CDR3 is TGTGCCACCAAGGCCATGGACAGGCCCAATCAGCCCCAGCATTTT.

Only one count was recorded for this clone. CDR3 in amino acids: CASTLDRSFSYEQYF. CDR3 sequence (DNA): TGTGCCAGCACATTAGACAGGTCGTTTTCCTACGAGCAGTACTTC. The chain has TRBV28 and TRBJ2-7, with D maybe TRBD1 (6 bases). This CDR3 spans 15 amino acids. The germline V and J ends were trimmed by 7 bases and 1 base, with 17 bases remaining between them. Germline assignment: CDR1 MDHEN and CDR2 SYDVKM. Looking up the rest from reference TRBV28 and TRBJ2-7 gives the full variable domain: DVKVTQSSRYLVKRTGEKVFLECVQDMDHENMFWYRQDPGLGLRLIYFSYDVKMKEKGDIPEGYSVSREKKERFSLILESASTNQTSMYLCASTLDRSFSYEQYFGPGTRLTVT.

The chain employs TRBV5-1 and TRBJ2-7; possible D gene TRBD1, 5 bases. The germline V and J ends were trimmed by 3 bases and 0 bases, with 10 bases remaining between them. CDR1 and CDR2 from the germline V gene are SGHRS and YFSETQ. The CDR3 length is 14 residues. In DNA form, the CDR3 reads TGCGCCAGCAGCTCACAGGTAAACTCCTACGAGCAGTACTTC. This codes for CASSSQVNSYEQYF. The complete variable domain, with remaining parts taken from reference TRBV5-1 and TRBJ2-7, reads KAGVTQTPRYLIKTRGQQVTLSCSPISGHRSVSWYQQTPGQGLQFLFEYFSETQRNKGNFPGRFSGRQFSNSRSEMNVSTLELGDSALYLCASSSQVNSYEQYFGPGTRLTVT.

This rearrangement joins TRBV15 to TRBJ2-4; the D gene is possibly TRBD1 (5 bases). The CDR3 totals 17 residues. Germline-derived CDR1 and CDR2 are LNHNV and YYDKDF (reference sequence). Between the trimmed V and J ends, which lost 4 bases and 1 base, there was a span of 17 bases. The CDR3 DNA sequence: TGTGCCACCAGCAACGCAGGGCCTGCCTTTGCCAAAAACATTCAGTACTTC. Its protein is CATSNAGPAFAKNIQYF.

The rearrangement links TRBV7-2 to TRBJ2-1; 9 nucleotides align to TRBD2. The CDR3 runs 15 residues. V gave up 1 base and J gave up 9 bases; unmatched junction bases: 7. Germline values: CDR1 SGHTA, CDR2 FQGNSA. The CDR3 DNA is TGTGCCAGCAGCTTAGTCAGCGGGGGGCCCAGTGAGCAGTTCTTC. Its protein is CASSLVSGGPSEQFF.

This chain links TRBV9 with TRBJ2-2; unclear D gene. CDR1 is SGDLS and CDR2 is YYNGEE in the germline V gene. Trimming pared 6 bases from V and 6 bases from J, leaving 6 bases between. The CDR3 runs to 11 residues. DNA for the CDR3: TGTGCCAGCAAACGGGCCGGGGAGCTGTTTTTT. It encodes CASKRAGELFF.

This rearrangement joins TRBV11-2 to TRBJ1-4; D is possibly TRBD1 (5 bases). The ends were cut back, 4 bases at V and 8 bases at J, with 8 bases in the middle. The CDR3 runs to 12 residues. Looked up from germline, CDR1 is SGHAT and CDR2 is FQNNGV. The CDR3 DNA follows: TGTGCCAGCAGCTCAAAGGGGGAAAAACTGTTTTTT. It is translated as CASSSKGEKLFF.

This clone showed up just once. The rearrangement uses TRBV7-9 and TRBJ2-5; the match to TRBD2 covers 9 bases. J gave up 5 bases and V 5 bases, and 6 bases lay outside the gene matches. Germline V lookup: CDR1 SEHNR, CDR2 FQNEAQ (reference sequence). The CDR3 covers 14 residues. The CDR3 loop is CASSRGTSRETQYF. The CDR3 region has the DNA TGTGCCAGCAGCCGAGGGACTAGCCGGGAGACCCAGTACTTC.

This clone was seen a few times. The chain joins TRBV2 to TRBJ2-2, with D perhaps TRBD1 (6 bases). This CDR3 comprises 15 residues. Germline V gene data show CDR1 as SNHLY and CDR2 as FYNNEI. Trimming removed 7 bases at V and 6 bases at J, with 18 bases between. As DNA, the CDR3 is TGTGCCAGCACCCTACGGGCGAGGGGGTCCGGGGAGCTGTTTTTT. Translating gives CASTLRARGSGELFF.

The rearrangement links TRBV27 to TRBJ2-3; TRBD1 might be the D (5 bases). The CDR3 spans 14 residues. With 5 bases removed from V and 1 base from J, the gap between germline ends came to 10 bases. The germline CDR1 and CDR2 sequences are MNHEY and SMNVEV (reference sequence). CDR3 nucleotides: TGTGCCAGCAGTAGTGACAGAGGCACAGATACGCAGTATTTT. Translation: CASSSDRGTDTQYF.

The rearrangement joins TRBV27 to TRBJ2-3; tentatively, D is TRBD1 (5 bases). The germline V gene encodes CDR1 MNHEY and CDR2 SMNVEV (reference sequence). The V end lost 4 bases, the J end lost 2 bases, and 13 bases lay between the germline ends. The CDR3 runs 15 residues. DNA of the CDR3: TGTGCCAGCAGTTCCCGTCAGGGCTTCACAGATACGCAGTATTTT. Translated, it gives CASSSRQGFTDTQYF.